This T cell receptor beta chain derives from a study of shared clonotypes between healthy human individuals. Study-level information: The study enrolled a couple of women and a few men aged 18 to 49.

The data were produced by immunoSEQ multiplex PCR, yet TCRdb's version contains in-frame clones alone and is incomplete. The sample records roughly 2,500,000 clones, 90% to 95% being singletons. The germline V gene has CDR1 SGHRS and CDR2 YFSETQ. The CDR3 runs to 16 residues. Trimming took off 1 base at V and 1 base at J, with 15 bases between the two ends. Sequencing was done on a sample of naive CD4+ T cells from PBMCs. Subset specified: CD45RA+ positively selected. The sequence was obtained from a man between 18 and 29 years old in good health. Some clones in this sample may be carry-over from other donors' samples. The chain combines TRBV5-1 with TRBJ2-7; the D gene is possibly TRBD2 (6 bases). The CDR3 is CASSLLGGTESYEQYF. The CDR3 coding sequence is TGCGCCAGCAGCTTGCTTGGCGGGACGGAATCCTACGAGCAGTACTTC.